The present TCR beta chain was sequenced within a study of blood T cell repertoires in COVID-19. Study context: Sites in the United States, Italy and Spain provided acute and convalescent COVID-19 samples. Sources were T cells, B-cell-depleted T cells, or PBMCs; the material itself was cDNA or gDNA.

Authors' processing steps: How many nucleated cells were present was estimated from reference gene primer amplification. Only in-frame clones appear in the TCRdb table, and some are missing; sequencing was by immunoSEQ multiplex PCR. V and J calls and clone size are copied from that table; D and trimming were computed from the DNA. This table holds roughly 160,000 clones, approximately 91% found once. Trimming shortened V by 0 bases and J by 5 bases, and 14 bases separated the two germline ends. This CDR3 spans 15 amino acids. The germline V gene encodes CDR1 SGHTA and CDR2 FQGNSA. The source material was peripheral blood. This TCR was recovered from a man aged 18 to 35 with COVID-19, enrolled during active disease. V and J are TRBV7-2 and TRBJ2-7, with a possible D match to TRBD2 (6 bases). CDR3 in DNA: TGTGCCAGCAGCTTAGCCCGGGGGATTCGGAACGAGCAGTACTTC. This sequence encodes CASSLARGIRNEQYF.